This T cell receptor (beta chain) is drawn from a study of identical twins. Germline V CDR1 and CDR2: DFQATT, SNEGSKA (reference sequence). This CDR3 contains 14 residues. Losses at the gene ends were 2 bases for V and 9 bases for J; bases not matched to a gene: 11. Concerning this clonotype: No antigen is known for it.

TCRdb recomputed calls from the 5' RACE reads with MiXCR, one row per CDR3 protein. The sample lists some 570,000 distinct CDR3 sequences; around 22% were seen once. Findings of the study overall: In beta out-of-frame sequences, the excess sharing between twins was weaker. It was possible that invariant MAIT and iNKT cells partly confounded the zero-insertion analyses. A lower insertion count was a feature of abundant cord blood beta clonotypes, with no such feature in memory repertoires.

These data also formed part of another study, on yellow fever vaccine responses in identical twins.

V and J are TRBV20-1 and TRBJ2-5; 8 nucleotides line up with TRBD2. Sequenced sample: CD4+ T cells sorted from blood. This TCR was recovered from a woman aged 18-35 years in good health. This CDR3 is CSARTSGTPWAQYF. DNA of the CDR3: TGCAGTGCTAGAACTAGCGGAACCCCCTGGGCCCAGTACTTC.